This TCR beta chain was documented in a study of cytomegalovirus exposure and HLA in healthy donors. General observations from the study: Productive status was seen about 90% or about 30% of the time for most TCR beta V segments in an earlier analysis. Further analysis, carried out later, found HLA-associated TCR beta chains more clonally expanded than equally common other chains. For cytomegalovirus status, the classifier reportedly gave diagnoses with high specificity and sensitivity.

With respect to this clone: Its antigen remains unknown.

Primers: 60 Vbeta forward and 13 Jbeta reverse. TCRdb's copy holds only in-frame clones and misses some; the assay was immunoSEQ multiplex PCR. Its listing shows around 200,000 clones. CDR1 and CDR2 (germline): SGHAT, FQNNGV. Unmatched junction bases numbered 6, after V lost 2 bases and J lost 1 base. The CDR3 extends over 19 amino acids. The chain couples TRBV11-2 to TRBJ2-3, with 16 bases that match TRBD2. This TCR derives from a woman aged 30 to 39 in good health and CMV-seropositive. Sequencing was done on a sample of PBMCs. The CDR3 bases are TGTGCCAGCAGCTTATTAGGGACTAGCGGGGGGGCTGGCACAGATACGCAGTATTTT. Encoded protein: CASSLLGTSGGAGTDTQYF.